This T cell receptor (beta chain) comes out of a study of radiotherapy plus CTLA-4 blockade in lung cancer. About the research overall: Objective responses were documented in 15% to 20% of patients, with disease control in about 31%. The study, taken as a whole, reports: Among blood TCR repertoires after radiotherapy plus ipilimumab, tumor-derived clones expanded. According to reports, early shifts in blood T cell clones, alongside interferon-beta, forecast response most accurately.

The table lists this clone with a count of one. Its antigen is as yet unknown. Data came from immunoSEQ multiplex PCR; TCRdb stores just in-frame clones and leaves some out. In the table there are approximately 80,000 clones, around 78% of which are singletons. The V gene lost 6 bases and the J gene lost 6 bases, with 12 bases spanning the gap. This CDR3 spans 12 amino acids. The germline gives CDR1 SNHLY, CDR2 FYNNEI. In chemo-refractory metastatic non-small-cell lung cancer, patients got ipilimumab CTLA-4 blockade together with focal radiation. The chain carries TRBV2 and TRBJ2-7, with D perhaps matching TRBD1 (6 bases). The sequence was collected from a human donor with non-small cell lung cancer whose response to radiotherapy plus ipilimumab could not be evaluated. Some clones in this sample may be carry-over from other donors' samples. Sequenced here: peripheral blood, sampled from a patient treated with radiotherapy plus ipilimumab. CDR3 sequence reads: CASRRTGIEQYF. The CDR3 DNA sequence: TGTGCCAGCAGACGCACAGGGATCGAGCAGTACTTC.